Each of the 15 T cell receptor beta chains below was sequenced from the same sample in a study of cytomegalovirus exposure and HLA in healthy donors. The table came from immunoSEQ multiplex PCR; TCRdb's copy has only in-frame clones and leaves some out. The repertoire includes 90,000 to 150,000 clones, 88% of them detected once, and 4.4% sits in the top ten. Sequencing was done on a sample of PBMCs. These receptors originate from a man in his late teens or twenties in good health and CMV-seropositive.

Only a few counts were recorded for this clone. The chain couples TRBV21-1 to TRBJ2-7; the tabulated D call, TRBD1, remains unverified against the DNA. TRBV21-1 is classified as a pseudogene. The CDR3 length is 11 residues. The CDR3 sequence is CAGTGTWEQYF. The CDR3 DNA reads TGTGCCGGAACAGGGACCTGGGAGCAGTACTTC.

The chain recombines TRBV27 with TRBJ1-5, with D uncertain. The CDR3 has 14 amino acids. Germline V gives CDR1 MNHEY, CDR2 SMNVEV (reference sequence). The V gene lost 5 bases and the J gene lost 2 bases, with 10 bases spanning the gap. DNA of the CDR3: TGTGCCAGCAGTCTCGGTGGTGGCAATCAGCCCCAGCATTTT. Protein product: CASSLGGGNQPQHF.

This clone was seen only a few times. The V gene is TRBV6-5, the J gene TRBJ1-2; D remains ambiguous. CDR1 is MNHEY, CDR2 SVGAGI, per germline. With 3 bases removed from V and 4 bases from J, the gap between germline ends came to 15 bases. The CDR3 covers 15 residues. The CDR3 nucleotides are TGTGCCAGCAGTTATTCAGGCCGCGCTTCCTATGGCTACACCTTC. It is translated as CASSYSGRASYGYTF.

This chain links TRBV19 with TRBJ1-1; D may be TRBD1 (6 bases). This CDR3 is 15 amino acids long. V was clipped by 4 bases and J by 0 bases, with 12 bases between them. The germline V gene encodes CDR1 LNHDA and CDR2 SQIVND (reference sequence). The CDR3 region is CASSSPRTVNTEAFF. CDR3 coding DNA: TGTGCCAGTAGTAGTCCGAGGACAGTGAACACTGAAGCTTTCTTT.

V is TRBV4-2 and J is TRBJ2-3; the D gene is possibly TRBD1 (5 bases). Germline V gene sequence: CDR1 LGHNA, CDR2 YNFKEQ. Between the trimmed V and J ends, which lost 3 bases and 6 bases, there was a span of 13 bases. This CDR3 contains 14 residues. CDR3 region: CASSQETASDTQYF. Written as DNA, the CDR3 is TGTGCCAGCAGCCAGGAGACAGCCAGCGATACGCAGTATTTT.

The chain couples TRBV27 to TRBJ1-1; D is perhaps TRBD1 (5 bases). V shed 6 bases and J shed 1 base, with 12 bases lying between them. The CDR3 is 14 residues long. CDR1 and CDR2 (germline): MNHEY, SMNVEV (reference sequence). The CDR3 bases are TGTGCCAGCAGACCCATGGGGGGGAACACTGAAGCTTTCTTT. This translates into CASRPMGGNTEAFF.

This rearrangement joins TRBV19 to TRBJ1-1, with D hard to call. The CDR3 is 15 amino acids. In germline, CDR1 is LNHDA, CDR2 SQIVND (reference sequence). Trimming took 1 base from V and 2 from J, leaving 11 bases between them. The CDR3 DNA reads as TGTGCCAGTAGTATAGCCGGGAGTTCTAACACTGAAGCTTTCTTT. Its translation: CASSIAGSSNTEAFF.

The rearrangement uses TRBV7-9 and TRBJ1-1, with a tentative D call TRBD1 (6 bases). CDR3 length equals 13 residues. V shed 5 bases and J shed 9 bases, with 16 bases lying between them. Germline V gene lookup returns CDR1 SEHNR and CDR2 FQNEAQ (reference sequence). CDR3 bases: TGTGCCAGCAGCCAGGGGATCTACGAACAAGCTTTCTTT. It encodes CASSQGIYEQAFF.

The chain couples TRBV27 to TRBJ1-3; TRBD1 matches at 9 bases. CDR1 is MNHEY and CDR2 is SMNVEV in the germline V gene (reference sequence). V was clipped by 6 bases and J by 2 bases; unmatched bases: 5. The CDR3 contains 15 residues. The CDR3: CASSIDRGTGNTIYF. CDR3 nucleotide sequence: TGTGCCAGCAGCATAGACAGGGGGACTGGAAACACCATATATTTT.

Here the CDR3 reads CSVRGGGDGRELFF. The CDR3 nucleotides are TGCAGCGTTCGTGGCGGGGGTGATGGTAGGGAGCTGTTTTTT. The V gene is TRBV29-1, the J gene TRBJ2-2, with 7 bases identical to TRBD2. Germline V gene sequence: CDR1 SQVTM, CDR2 ANQGSEA. This CDR3 contains 14 residues. V gave up 5 bases and J gave up 9 bases; unmatched junction bases: 12.

This chain links TRBV28 with TRBJ1-6, with 7 bases aligning to TRBD1. Germline V gene lookup returns CDR1 MDHEN and CDR2 SYDVKM. V was clipped by 5 bases and J by 6 bases; unmatched bases: 13. This CDR3 spans 17 amino acids. Here the CDR3 reads CASSPLRGRGLNSPLHF. For the CDR3, the DNA is TGTGCCAGCAGTCCTCTTAGGGGGCGCGGACTTAATTCACCCCTCCACTTT.

The chain recombines TRBV7-6 with TRBJ2-1; 8 bases are shared with TRBD2. The CDR3 extends over 15 amino acids. Germline loops: CDR1 SGHVS, CDR2 FNYEAQ. J lost 6 bases, V lost 1 base, and 5 bases had no gene match. CDR3 bases: TGTGCCAGCAGCTTAGTATACGGGAGGGTCAATGAGCAGTTCTTC. Its protein product is CASSLVYGRVNEQFF.

This chain links TRBV27 with TRBJ2-2; TRBD2 might be the D (6 bases). In germline, CDR1 is MNHEY, CDR2 SMNVEV (reference sequence). The CDR3 has 13 residues. V lost 6 bases to trimming and J lost 7 bases, with 12 bases between them. CDR3 DNA sequence: TGTGCCAGCAGCCTGTCGGGGGTCGGGGAGCTGTTTTTT. Translated: CASSLSGVGELFF.

This rearrangement joins TRBV29-1 to TRBJ2-2; weak D call: TRBD1 (7 bases). This CDR3 has 15 residues. Germline lookup yields CDR1 SQVTM and CDR2 ANQGSEA. Trimming removed 4 bases at V and 1 base at J, with 13 bases between. The CDR3 spells CSVVSGGLNTGELFF. Here the CDR3 DNA reads TGCAGCGTTGTTTCAGGGGGACTGAACACCGGGGAGCTGTTTTTT.

This clone has a single count. The chain couples TRBV7-2 to TRBJ2-2; no clear D gene. Germline V CDR1 and CDR2: SGHTA, FQGNSA. Trimming removed 1 base from V and 1 base from J, with 7 bases in between. This CDR3 contains 15 residues. CDR3 loop: CASSLEAVNTGELFF. The CDR3 DNA reads as TGTGCCAGCAGCTTAGAGGCGGTGAACACCGGGGAGCTGTTTTTT.